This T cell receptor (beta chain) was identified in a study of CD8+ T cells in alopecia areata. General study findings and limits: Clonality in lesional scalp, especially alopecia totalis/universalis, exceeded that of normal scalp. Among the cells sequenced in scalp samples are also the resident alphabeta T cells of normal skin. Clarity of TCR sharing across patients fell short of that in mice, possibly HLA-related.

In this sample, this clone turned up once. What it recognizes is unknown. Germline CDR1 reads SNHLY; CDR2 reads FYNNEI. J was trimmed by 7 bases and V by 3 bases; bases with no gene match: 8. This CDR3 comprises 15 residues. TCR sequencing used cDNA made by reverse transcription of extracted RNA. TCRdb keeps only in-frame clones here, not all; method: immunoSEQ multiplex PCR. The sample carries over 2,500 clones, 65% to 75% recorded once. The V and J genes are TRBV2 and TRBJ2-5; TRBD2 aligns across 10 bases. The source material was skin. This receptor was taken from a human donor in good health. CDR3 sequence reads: CASSEERGGRSTQYF. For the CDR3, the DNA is TGTGCCAGCAGTGAGGAGCGGGGGGGCCGGTCGACCCAGTACTTC.